This TCR beta chain was identified during a study of OX40 agonist ivuxolimab in advanced cancers. Overall study results and limits: Among some nonresponders, normalized T-cell clonal expansion was also low.

Sequencing was performed with immunoSEQ multiplex PCR; in TCRdb, only in-frame clones are kept and a portion is missing. In the table there are tens of thousands of clones, 90% of which are singletons. Looked up from germline, CDR1 is MNHEY and CDR2 is SVGAGI. J lost 2 bases, V lost 4 bases, and 5 bases had no gene match. This CDR3 has 16 amino acids. Turning to this clone: The antigen remains unidentified.

The chain recombines TRBV6-5 with TRBJ2-3; TRBD2 matches 11 bases. The receptor was isolated from an adult with an advanced solid tumor such as melanoma, head and neck, liver or kidney cancer. Material: CD4+ or CD8+ T cells sorted from blood, obtained in a trial of the OX40 agonist ivuxolimab. In DNA form, the CDR3 reads TGTGCCAGCAGTTTCAGACTAGCGGGGTCCACAGATACGCAGTATTTT. Amino acid sequence: CASSFRLAGSTDTQYF.